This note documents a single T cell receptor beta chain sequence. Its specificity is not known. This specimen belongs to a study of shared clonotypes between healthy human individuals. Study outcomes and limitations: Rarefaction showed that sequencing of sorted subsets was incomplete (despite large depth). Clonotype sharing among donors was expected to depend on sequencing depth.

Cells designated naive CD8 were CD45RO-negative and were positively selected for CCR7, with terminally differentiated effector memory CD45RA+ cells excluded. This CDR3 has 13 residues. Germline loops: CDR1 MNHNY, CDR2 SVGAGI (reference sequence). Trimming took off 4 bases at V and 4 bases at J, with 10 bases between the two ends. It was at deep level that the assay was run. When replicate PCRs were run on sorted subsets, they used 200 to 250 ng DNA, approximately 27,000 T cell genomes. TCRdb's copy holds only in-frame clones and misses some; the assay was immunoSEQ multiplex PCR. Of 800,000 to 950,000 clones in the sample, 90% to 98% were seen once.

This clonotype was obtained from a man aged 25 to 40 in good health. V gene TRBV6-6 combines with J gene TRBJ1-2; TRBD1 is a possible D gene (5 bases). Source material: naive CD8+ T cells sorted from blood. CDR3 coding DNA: TGTGCCAGCAGTTTCGACGACAGCTATGGCTACACCTTC. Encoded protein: CASSFDDSYGYTF.